The next 10 T cell receptor beta chains were all read from a single sample in a study of blood T cell repertoires in COVID-19. Libraries were prepared by immunoSEQ multiplex PCR; TCRdb keeps only in-frame clonotypes and omits some of them. The data contain approximately 220,000 clones, around nine tenths of them singletons. The sequencing sample was made of peripheral blood. Source of these receptors: a man aged 55 to 69 who had recovered from COVID-19.

V is TRBV5-5 and J is TRBJ2-5, with a possible D match to TRBD1 (6 bases). Germline V gene data show CDR1 as SGHKS and CDR2 as YYEKEE (reference sequence). CDR3 length: 16 amino acids. V dropped 2 bases and J dropped 1 base, with 15 bases sitting between them. The CDR3 region is CASSLDRSSGQETQYF. For the CDR3, the DNA is TGTGCCAGCAGCTTAGACAGGAGTTCGGGCCAAGAGACCCAGTACTTC.

This chain connects TRBV19 to TRBJ1-4; D is possibly TRBD1 (6 bases). Germline lookup yields CDR1 LNHDA and CDR2 SQIVND (reference sequence). The V and J ends lost 9 bases and 2 bases respectively, with 10 bases between them. There are 13 residues in the CDR3. The CDR3 bases are TGTGCCAGCGCAGGGGTGACTAATGAAAAACTGTTTTTT. Its translation: CASAGVTNEKLFF.

This clone was recorded once. This chain links TRBV7-7 with TRBJ1-1; D is ambiguous. The germline CDR1 and CDR2 sequences are SSHAT and FNYEAQ (reference sequence). This CDR3 contains 11 residues. V was trimmed by 0 bases and J by 10 bases, leaving 6 bases between them. CDR3 DNA: TGTGCCAGCAGCTTAGCCCAAGCAGCTTTCTTT. This translates into CASSLAQAAFF. The complete variable domain, with remaining parts taken from reference TRBV7-7 and TRBJ1-1, reads GAGVSQSPRYKVTKRGQDVTLRCDPISSHATLYWYQQALGQGPEFLTYFNYEAQPDKSGLPSDRFSAERPEGSISTLTIQRTEQRDSAMYRCASSLAQAAFFGQGTRLTVV.

The table lists this clone with a few counts. The chain uses TRBV3-1 (or the pseudogene TRBV3-2) and TRBJ2-3; 14 bases line up with TRBD2. Germline V gives CDR1 LGHDT, CDR2 YNNKEL (reference sequence). J gave up 6 bases and V 3 bases, and 11 bases lay outside the gene matches. This CDR3 has 18 amino acids. In DNA form, the CDR3 reads TGTGCCAGCAGCCAGACATCTAGACTAGCGGGGGGGCACGATACGCAGTATTTT. It yields the protein CASSQTSRLAGGHDTQYF.

The chain couples TRBV7-9 to TRBJ2-3; D might be TRBD2 (6 bases). This CDR3 region has 14 residues. The V gene lost 4 bases and the J gene lost 6 bases, with 14 bases spanning the gap. The germline gives CDR1 SEHNR, CDR2 FQNEAQ (reference sequence). The DNA of the CDR3 is TGTGCCAGCAGCTCGGGACTGTCTAGCGATACGCAGTATTTT. Amino acids: CASSSGLSSDTQYF.

This chain links TRBV24-1 with TRBJ2-5; 10 nucleotides line up with TRBD1. J was trimmed by 5 bases and V by 1 base; bases with no gene match: 9. The V gene's germline CDR1 is KGHDR and CDR2 SFDVKD. This CDR3 contains 17 residues. The DNA for the CDR3 is TGTGCCACCAGTGATTTTGGGGGACAGGGGCAGGGGGAGACCCAGTACTTC. It specifies CATSDFGGQGQGETQYF.

This rearrangement joins TRBV19 to TRBJ2-1; 7 bases agree with TRBD2. The CDR3 spans 16 residues. Germline CDR1 is LNHDA and CDR2 is SQIVND (reference sequence). The V and J ends lost 2 bases and 8 bases, in that order; junction bases with no gene match: 12. CDR3 nucleotide sequence: TGTGCCAGTAGTATACGGGCAGCGGGACCCTTGGATGAGCAGTTCTTC. It yields the protein CASSIRAAGPLDEQFF.

The V gene is TRBV19, the J gene TRBJ2-3; 14 bases agree with TRBD2. Losses at the gene ends were 8 bases for V and 3 bases for J; bases not matched to a gene: 10. This CDR3 is 17 amino acids long. The germline CDR1 and CDR2 sequences are LNHDA and SQIVND (reference sequence). The CDR3 region is CASRGTSGSVWTDTQYF. Written as DNA, the CDR3 is TGTGCCAGTCGAGGGACTAGCGGGAGTGTCTGGACAGATACGCAGTATTTT.

The V call is TRBV19, the J call TRBJ1-2; no clear D. This CDR3 is built from 13 residues. Germline CDR1 and CDR2: LNHDA and SQIVND (reference sequence). With 3 bases removed from V and 0 bases from J, the gap between germline ends came to 5 bases. The CDR3 coding sequence is TGTGCCAGTAGTATTTCTTCTAACTATGGCTACACCTTC. It codes for CASSISSNYGYTF.

The chain joins TRBV2 to TRBJ1-5; 8 nucleotides agree with TRBD1. The V gene end was trimmed by 7 bases and the J gene end by 2 bases; junction bases not matched to a gene: 7. The CDR3 runs 15 residues. The V gene's germline CDR1 is SNHLY and CDR2 FYNNEI. CDR3 residues: CASNLGQAGNQPQHF. CDR3 nucleotide sequence: TGTGCCAGCAACCTGGGACAGGCGGGCAATCAGCCCCAGCATTTT.